This TCR beta chain was identified in a study of T cell repertoires in cytomegalovirus infection. For the study at large: Carrying CMV and the relevant HLA type showed in public TCR beta signatures.

This CDR3 is built from 15 residues. V shed 6 bases and J shed 3 bases, with 15 bases lying between them. The germline CDR1 and CDR2 sequences are LNHDA and SQIVND (reference sequence). Using its own MiXCR run on the reads, TCRdb lists one record per CDR3 protein. This sample yields roughly 860,000 distinct CDR3 sequences, of which approximately 29% are seen a single time; approximately 13% belongs to the top ten. Study-level points and caveats: Carriage of CMV together with the relevant HLA was identifiable through cumulative public TCR beta family frequency. CMV-specific TCR beta clonotypes restricted by HLA-C were the ones dominating the ex vivo response.

To note about this clonotype: Its antigen is not identified.

The specimen comprised cultured CD8+ T cells from PBMCs, sampled from culture after CMV antigen stimulation. This receptor was taken from a human donor in good health (CMV status not recorded). Some clones in this sample may be carry-over from other donors' samples. The chain couples TRBV19 to TRBJ2-1, with D perhaps TRBD1 (5 bases). The chain's CDR3 is CASSEAAGLYNEQFF. As DNA, the CDR3 is TGTGCCAGTAGCGAGGCGGCAGGGCTCTACAATGAGCAGTTCTTC.